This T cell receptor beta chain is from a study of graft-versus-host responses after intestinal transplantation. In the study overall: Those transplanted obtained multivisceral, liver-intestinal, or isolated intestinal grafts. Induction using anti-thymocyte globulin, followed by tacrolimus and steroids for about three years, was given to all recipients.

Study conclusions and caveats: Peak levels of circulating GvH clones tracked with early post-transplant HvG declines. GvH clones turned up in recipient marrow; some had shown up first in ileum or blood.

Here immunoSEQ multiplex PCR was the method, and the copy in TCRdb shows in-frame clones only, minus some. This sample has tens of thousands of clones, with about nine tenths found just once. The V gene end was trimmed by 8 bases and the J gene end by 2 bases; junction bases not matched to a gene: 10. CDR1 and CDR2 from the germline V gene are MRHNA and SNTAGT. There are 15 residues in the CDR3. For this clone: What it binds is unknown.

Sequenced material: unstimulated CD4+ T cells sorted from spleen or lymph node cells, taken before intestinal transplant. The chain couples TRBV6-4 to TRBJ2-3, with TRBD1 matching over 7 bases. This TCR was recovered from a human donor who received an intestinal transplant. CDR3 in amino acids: CASSPTGVNTDTQYF. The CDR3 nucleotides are TGTGCCAGCTCCCCCACAGGGGTCAACACAGATACGCAGTATTTT.